This record covers a single TCR beta chain. Germline values: CDR1 DFQATT, CDR2 SNEGSKA (reference sequence). The CDR3 is made up of 11 amino acids. V lost 4 bases, J lost 5 bases, and 9 bases lay in between. Using immunoSEQ multiplex PCR, the repertoire was profiled, and TCRdb retains in-frame clones only, with some absent. Among 80,000 to 95,000 clones listed, around nine tenths were seen once. The data are from a study of OX40 agonist ivuxolimab in advanced cancers. Sequencing used CD4+ or CD8+ T cells sorted from blood, obtained in a trial of the OX40 agonist ivuxolimab. The clonotype comes from an adult with an advanced solid tumor such as melanoma, head and neck, liver or kidney cancer. V gene TRBV20-1 combines with J gene TRBJ2-7; unclear D gene. The CDR3 region is CSAKGNNEQYF. The CDR3 DNA reads as TGCAGTGCTAAAGGGAACAACGAGCAGTACTTC.